Included here is one T cell receptor beta chain sequence, with context. Its antigen is currently unknown. This sample is drawn from a study of cytomegalovirus exposure and HLA in healthy donors. Losses at the gene ends were 1 base for V and 3 bases for J; bases not matched to a gene: 7. Per germline, CDR1 LGHNA and CDR2 YSLEER. CDR3 length: 18 residues. Primers included in the PCR were 60 Vbeta and 13 Jbeta primers. Clones were sequenced by immunoSEQ multiplex PCR, and TCRdb holds only the in-frame ones, with some missing. The table has more than 60,000 clones, roughly 82% seen once. General study points: Associated with cytomegalovirus, according to the listing, were 150 to 200 TCR beta chains. It was likely that a cluster of highly shared sequence variants was a sequencing artifact. DRB1 had the most TCR associations and HLA-C the fewest, a later analysis found, with rates varying by HLA locus.

Sample: PBMCs. This sequence was found in a man aged 70-80 years in good health and CMV-seropositive. The V call is TRBV4-3, the J call TRBJ2-2; TRBD1 agrees at 11 bases. In DNA form, the CDR3 reads TGCGCCAGCAGCCAAGTGGACAGGGGGCTGCTAGACACCGGGGAGCTGTTTTTT. This encodes CASSQVDRGLLDTGELFF.